Following are 31 T cell receptor beta chains from one sample sequenced in a study of OX40 agonist ivuxolimab in advanced cancers. Profiling relied on immunoSEQ multiplex PCR, and the TCRdb table lists in-frame clones only, not all of them. The sample carries 70,000 to 85,000 clones, around 85% recorded once. Here the sequenced sample was CD4+ or CD8+ T cells sorted from blood, taken in a trial of the OX40 agonist ivuxolimab. The receptors here all came from an adult with an advanced solid tumor such as melanoma, head and neck, liver or kidney cancer.

The chain uses TRBV19 and TRBJ2-2; 7 bases map to TRBD1. The germline gives CDR1 LNHDA, CDR2 SQIVND (reference sequence). The CDR3 extends over 17 amino acids. The V and J ends lost 3 bases and 4 bases, in that order; junction bases with no gene match: 11. CDR3 nucleotide sequence: TGTGCCAGTAGTATTCGAGGGACAGCGTTACGCACCGGGGAGCTGTTTTTT. The encoded protein is CASSIRGTALRTGELFF.

The chain recombines TRBV15 with TRBJ2-3, with D hard to call. Germline CDR1 reads LNHNV; CDR2 reads YYDKDF (reference sequence). Trimming removed 0 bases from V and 3 bases from J, with 4 bases in between. The CDR3 sequence is 13 residues long. CDR3 region: CATSRDRTDTQYF. CDR3 DNA: TGTGCCACCAGCAGAGATCGAACAGATACGCAGTATTTT.

The chain carries TRBV6-6 and TRBJ2-7; 11 bases are shared with TRBD1. CDR3 length: 15 amino acids. Per the germline V gene, CDR1 is MNHNY and CDR2 is SVGAGI (reference sequence). The trim removed 3 bases at V and 1 base at J, leaving 2 bases unmatched. The chain's CDR3 is CASSYGQGASYEQYV. For the CDR3, the DNA is TGTGCCAGCAGTTATGGACAGGGGGCATCCTACGAGCAGTACGTC.

This rearrangement joins TRBV23-1 to TRBJ2-5; D is perhaps TRBD1 (6 bases). TRBV23-1 is noted as an ORF with a role that remains uncertain. V lost 6 bases and J lost 6, with 17 bases in between. The CDR3 totals 14 residues. CDR3 amino acids: CASRHRVAVKTQYF. CDR3 bases: TGCGCCAGCAGACACAGGGTCGCGGTGAAGACCCAGTACTTC.

This rearrangement joins TRBV28 to TRBJ2-5; 11 bases align to TRBD2. This CDR3 has 16 residues. Germline lookup yields CDR1 MDHEN and CDR2 SYDVKM. V shed 7 bases and J 0 bases; nucleotides not matched to a gene: 7. CDR3 amino acids: CASNLAGGPHQETQYF. The CDR3 coding sequence is TGTGCCAGCAACTTAGCGGGAGGGCCTCACCAAGAGACCCAGTACTTC.

The gene calls are TRBV5-6 and TRBJ2-1; D is undetermined. Germline CDR1 is SGHDT and CDR2 is YYEEEE. This CDR3 is 13 amino acids long. The germline V and J ends were trimmed by 0 bases and 7 bases, with 8 bases remaining between them. The CDR3 here is CASSLGHPNEQFF. The CDR3 bases are TGTGCCAGCAGCTTGGGACACCCTAATGAGCAGTTCTTC.

The chain employs TRBV5-6 and TRBJ2-7; 10 nucleotides match TRBD1. V gave up 4 bases and J gave up 7 bases; unmatched junction bases: 8. Per the germline V gene, CDR1 is SGHDT and CDR2 is YYEEEE. This CDR3 region has 14 residues. The CDR3 DNA follows: TGTGCCAGCAGCCGGCGACAGGGGGCAGGGGAGCAGTACGTC. Amino acids: CASSRRQGAGEQYV.

The chain couples TRBV18 to TRBJ2-6; 9 bases are shared with TRBD2. CDR1 and CDR2 from the germline V gene are KGHSH and LQKENI. The CDR3 has 15 residues. The ends lost 2 bases at V and 9 bases at J; junction bases unmatched: 5. The CDR3 is CASSPRTSEVNVLTF. The CDR3 region has the DNA TGTGCCAGCTCACCAAGGACTAGCGAAGTCAACGTCCTGACTTTC.

A single count supports this clone. The gene calls are TRBV4-3 and TRBJ2-1, with 9 bases identical to TRBD2. The J segment lost 5 bases and the V segment lost 0 bases, leaving 11 bases of the junction unmatched. There are 18 residues in the CDR3. Germline CDR1 reads LGHNA; CDR2 reads YSLEER. CDR3 nucleotides: TGCGCCAGCAGCCAAGACCACGAGGGACTAGCCTTACACAATGAGCAGTTCTTC. Translation: CASSQDHEGLALHNEQFF.

The chain recombines TRBV5-1 with TRBJ1-4, with 11 nucleotides matching TRBD1. The trim removed 2 bases at V and 8 bases at J, leaving 5 bases unmatched. CDR3 length: 15 residues. Germline-derived CDR1 and CDR2 are SGHRS and YFSETQ. CDR3 sequence (DNA): TGCGCCAGCAGCTTAGGACAGGGGGCATCGGAAAAACTGTTTTTT. Amino acids: CASSLGQGASEKLFF.

V and J are TRBV11-2 and TRBJ1-1; a weak D match, TRBD1 (5 bases). Trimming took 1 base from V and 2 from J, leaving 8 bases between them. The germline CDR1 and CDR2 sequences are SGHAT and FQNNGV. This CDR3 has 14 amino acids. DNA of the CDR3: TGTGCCAGCAGCTTAGTCAGGGCTAACACTGAAGCTTTCTTT. Translation: CASSLVRANTEAFF.

J is TRBJ2-7 and V is TRBV7-6; no firm D call. Looked up from germline, CDR1 is SGHVS and CDR2 is FNYEAQ. V was cut by 3 bases and J by 2 bases, with 5 bases left in between. The CDR3 is 12 amino acids. CDR3 protein: CASSFSAYEQYF. CDR3 DNA sequence: TGTGCCAGCAGCTTCTCAGCCTACGAGCAGTACTTC.

The rearrangement uses TRBV6-6 and TRBJ1-5; possibly TRBD1 for D (5 bases). Germline loops: CDR1 MNHNY, CDR2 SVGAGI (reference sequence). The CDR3 loop spans 16 amino acids. V dropped 6 bases and J dropped 7 bases, with 22 bases sitting between them. CDR3 in DNA: TGTGCCAGCAGAAACACCGACAGTTTACTCGAACAGCCCCAGCATTTT. As protein: CASRNTDSLLEQPQHF.

The J gene is TRBJ2-5, the V gene TRBV5-1; possibly TRBD2 for D (6 bases). The CDR3 has 15 amino acids. V lost 4 bases to trimming and J lost 3 bases, with 16 bases between them. From germline, CDR1 is SGHRS and CDR2 YFSETQ. Written as DNA, the CDR3 is TGCGCCAGCAGCCCTTACGGGACTTCTAAAGAGACCCAGTACTTC. Amino acid sequence: CASSPYGTSKETQYF.

The chain employs TRBV7-9 and TRBJ1-2; 8 bases align to TRBD1. This CDR3 has 14 amino acids. J lost 6 bases, V lost 8 bases, and 11 bases had no gene match. The germline CDR1 and CDR2 sequences are SEHNR and FQNEAQ (reference sequence). DNA of the CDR3: TGTGCCAGCCCCCGGGCGACAGGGGCTGATGGCTACACCTTC. Its translation is CASPRATGADGYTF.

This clone was seen a few times. The rearrangement uses TRBV7-6 and TRBJ2-7, with D tentatively TRBD1 (5 bases). This CDR3 comprises 13 residues. Per germline, CDR1 SGHVS and CDR2 FNYEAQ. V was clipped by 6 bases and J by 2 bases, with 11 bases between them. CDR3 sequence reads: CASSKGPTYEQYF. In nucleotides, the CDR3 is TGTGCCAGCAGTAAGGGGCCAACCTACGAGCAGTACTTC.

The V gene is TRBV28, the J gene TRBJ2-5; D is undetermined. The assigned J gene may be wrong: the sequence end matches TRBJ2-7 better. CDR1 and CDR2 (germline): MDHEN, SYDVKM. CDR3 size: 13 residues. This CDR3 reads CASSPRAFYEQYF. The DNA for the CDR3 is TGTGCCAGCAGTCCCCGGGCCTTCTACGAGCAGTACTTC.

The chain recombines TRBV4-3 with TRBJ2-7; 8 nucleotides agree with TRBD1. This CDR3 comprises 16 residues. J lost 2 bases, V lost 1 base, and 7 bases had no gene match. The germline CDR1 and CDR2 sequences are LGHNA and YSLEER. CDR3 protein: CASSQASTGGTYEQYF. The CDR3 DNA sequence: TGCGCCAGCAGCCAAGCCTCAACAGGGGGTACCTACGAGCAGTACTTC.

This clone was observed a single time. This chain uses TRBV6-5 with TRBJ1-1; D uncertain. In germline, CDR1 is MNHEY, CDR2 SVGAGI. The CDR3 contains 14 residues. Trimming removed 4 bases from V and 0 bases from J, with 9 bases in between. The CDR3 DNA reads TGTGCCAGCAGTTCCCCCCATTTGAACACTGAAGCTTTCTTT. It specifies CASSSPHLNTEAFF.

This clone was detected ten times or more. In DNA, the CDR3 is TGTGCCAGCACCCTGGACAGGGCTGGAAACACCATATATTTT. It specifies CASTLDRAGNTIYF. The chain employs TRBV6-1 and TRBJ1-3, with TRBD1 matching over 8 bases. The CDR3 is made up of 14 amino acids. The V segment lost 7 bases and the J segment 2 bases; nucleotides outside the gene matches: 4. Germline loops: CDR1 MNHNS, CDR2 SASEGT.

This chain connects TRBV19 to TRBJ2-4; 8 nucleotides line up with TRBD2. The germline V gene encodes CDR1 LNHDA and CDR2 SQIVND (reference sequence). CDR3 length: 16 residues. The V gene end was trimmed by 3 bases and the J gene end by 6 bases; junction bases not matched to a gene: 10. CDR3 sequence reads: CASSIGLADDLNIQYF. CDR3 in DNA: TGTGCCAGTAGTATCGGACTAGCAGACGATTTAAACATTCAGTACTTC.

V is TRBV15 and J is TRBJ1-5; weak D call: TRBD1 (5 bases). The CDR3 is made up of 15 amino acids. Germline V CDR1 and CDR2: LNHNV, YYDKDF (reference sequence). Trimming cost V 3 bases and J 6 bases, with 15 bases left between them. CDR3 amino acids: CATSRAGWVGQPQHF. The CDR3 region has the DNA TGTGCCACCAGCAGGGCAGGGTGGGTTGGTCAGCCCCAGCATTTT.

The chain carries TRBV19 and TRBJ2-5, with a tentative D call TRBD2 (5 bases). In germline, CDR1 is LNHDA, CDR2 SQIVND (reference sequence). This CDR3 has 15 amino acids. Trimming removed 3 bases from V and 4 bases from J, with 15 bases in between. CDR3 DNA sequence: TGTGCCAGTAGTATTTTTTCAGGAGGTGCAGAGACCCAGTACTTC. Its translation is CASSIFSGGAETQYF.

The rearrangement joins TRBV7-9 to TRBJ2-5; TRBD2 matches at 9 bases. V dropped 5 bases and J dropped 3; count of bases not matched to a gene: 10. The CDR3 extends over 16 amino acids. The germline V gene encodes CDR1 SEHNR and CDR2 FQNEAQ (reference sequence). The CDR3, as DNA: TGTGCCAGCAGCCGACTAGCGGCACGGGATAAAGAGACCCAGTACTTC. It encodes CASSRLAARDKETQYF.

This clone appeared a few times. V is TRBV6-5 and J is TRBJ1-1; maybe TRBD1 (5 bases). The CDR3 sequence is 11 residues long. Germline V gene lookup returns CDR1 MNHEY and CDR2 SVGAGI. Trimming pared 6 bases from V and 7 bases from J, leaving 9 bases between. DNA for the CDR3: TGTGCCAGCAGCTCCGGGGGTGAAGCTTTCTTT. This sequence encodes CASSSGGEAFF.

The chain links TRBV6-6 to TRBJ1-6, with TRBD1 matching over 7 bases. With 6 bases clipped from V and 4 bases from J, the junction kept 9 bases outside the gene matches. The CDR3 length is 16 residues. Germline V CDR1 and CDR2: MNHNY, SVGAGI (reference sequence). CDR3 sequence reads: CASSHPAGQYNSPLHF. CDR3 nucleotide sequence: TGTGCCAGCAGCCACCCGGCGGGACAGTATAATTCACCCCTCCACTTT.

The genes are TRBV28 and TRBJ1-6; no reliable D call. Trimming cost V 4 bases and J 7 bases, with 8 bases left between them. CDR3 length: 13 amino acids. Germline values: CDR1 MDHEN, CDR2 SYDVKM. CDR3 residues: CASSSDGNSPLHF. In DNA, the CDR3 is TGTGCCAGCAGTTCAGACGGGAATTCACCCCTCCACTTT.

The chain joins TRBV7-9 to TRBJ1-6, with 9 bases fitting TRBD1. Germline CDR1 is SEHNR and CDR2 is FQNEAQ (reference sequence). J lost 7 bases, V lost 5 bases, and 3 bases had no gene match. CDR3 length equals 14 residues. As DNA, the CDR3 is TGTGCCAGCAGCAGGGACAGGGACAATTCACCCCTCCACTTT. It is translated as CASSRDRDNSPLHF.

As DNA, the CDR3 is TGTGCCAGCAGTGGGGGAGGGAGTTTAGTGTACGAGCAGTACTTC. Amino acid sequence: CASSGGGSLVYEQYF. The rearrangement uses TRBV28 and TRBJ2-7; TRBD2 matches 7 bases. V was pared by 5 bases and J by 4 bases, with 11 bases of the junction left unmatched. Germline V gene sequence: CDR1 MDHEN, CDR2 SYDVKM. This CDR3 is built from 15 residues. The full variable domain, completed using reference TRBV28 and TRBJ2-7, is DVKVTQSSRYLVKRTGEKVFLECVQDMDHENMFWYRQDPGLGLRLIYFSYDVKMKEKGDIPEGYSVSREKKERFSLILESASTNQTSMYLCASSGGGSLVYEQYFGPGTRLTVT.

The chain couples TRBV27 to TRBJ2-1; TRBD1 agrees at 8 bases. V shed 5 bases and J 1 base; nucleotides not matched to a gene: 4. From germline, CDR1 is MNHEY and CDR2 SMNVEV (reference sequence). The CDR3 runs to 15 residues. DNA of the CDR3: TGTGCCAGCAGTCGTCGACAGGGGTCCTACAATGAGCAGTTCTTC. This codes for CASSRRQGSYNEQFF.

The chain carries TRBV11-2 and TRBJ2-3; 9 nucleotides align to TRBD1. The CDR3 has 17 residues. The germline V gene encodes CDR1 SGHAT and CDR2 FQNNGV. Trimming removed 6 bases from V and 3 bases from J; junction bases left unmatched: 13. This CDR3 reads CASSLWTGVLETDTQYF. CDR3 DNA: TGTGCCAGCAGTTTATGGACAGGGGTGCTAGAGACAGATACGCAGTATTTT.